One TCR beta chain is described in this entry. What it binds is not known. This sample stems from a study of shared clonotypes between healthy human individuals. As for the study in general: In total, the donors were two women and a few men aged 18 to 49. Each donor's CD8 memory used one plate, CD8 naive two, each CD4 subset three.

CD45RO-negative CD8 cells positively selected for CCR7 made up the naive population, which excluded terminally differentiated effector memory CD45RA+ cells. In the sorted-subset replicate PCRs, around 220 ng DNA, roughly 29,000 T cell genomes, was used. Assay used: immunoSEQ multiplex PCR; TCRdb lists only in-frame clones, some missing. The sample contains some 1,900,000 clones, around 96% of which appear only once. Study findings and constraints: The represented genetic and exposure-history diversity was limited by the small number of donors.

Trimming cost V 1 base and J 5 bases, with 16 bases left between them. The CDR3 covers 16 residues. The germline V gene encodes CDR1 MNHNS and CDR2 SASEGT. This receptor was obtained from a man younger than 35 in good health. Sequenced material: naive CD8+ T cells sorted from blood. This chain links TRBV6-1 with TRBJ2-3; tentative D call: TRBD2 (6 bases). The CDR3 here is CASSEERDSFGDTQYF. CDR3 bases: TGTGCCAGCAGTGAAGAACGGGACTCCTTCGGAGATACGCAGTATTTT.